This TCR beta chain was sequenced in a study of sequential checkpoint blockade in melanoma. As for the study in general: Randomization was 1:1 between first-line nivolumab→ipilimumab and ipilimumab→nivolumab. After both sequences, patients received maintenance nivolumab.

V shed 6 bases and J 8 bases; nucleotides not matched to a gene: 7. The CDR3 sequence is 12 residues long. Germline CDR1 is MDHEN and CDR2 is SYDVKM. Assay used: immunoSEQ multiplex PCR; TCRdb lists only in-frame clones, some missing. The sample has under 5,500 clones, roughly 76% seen once. The treatment here: randomized to nivolumab then ipilimumab (arm A) or the reverse (arm B). No patient had prior DNA-damaging chemotherapy. Sorted cells were live CD3+CD8+, lacking CD19 and CD56, from PBMCs. The sequenced sample was CD8+ T cells sorted from blood (inferred from file names), obtained from a patient given nivolumab and ipilimumab in sequence. The receptor was isolated from a human patient with melanoma. Some clones in this sample may be carry-over from other donors' samples. The chain is built from TRBV28 and TRBJ2-7; 7 positions match TRBD1. The CDR3 DNA reads as TGTGCCAGCAGCTGGGGGACAGATCAGCAGTACTTC. It is translated as CASSWGTDQQYF.